This TCR beta chain appears in the sequencing data of a study of T cell responses to AZD1222 COVID-19 vaccine. Worth noting for this clone: The antigen is undetermined.

Data came from immunoSEQ multiplex PCR; TCRdb stores just in-frame clones and leaves some out. The table records roughly 80,000 clones, 88% of them present only once. V lost 7 bases and J lost 8, with 17 bases in between. The CDR3 is made up of 13 amino acids. The V gene's germline CDR1 is LNHDA and CDR2 SQIVND (reference sequence). Regarding the study as a whole: Samples come after the peak T cell response, not at day 14. The donor cohort was predominantly white British with a female majority, and clonal diversity may have been underestimated. Spike regions recognized by vaccine-associated CD4 TCRs spanned the protein, led by 160-218 and 743-854.

The sequences come from peripheral blood, collected on day 0 of MenACWY control vaccination. The rearrangement uses TRBV19 and TRBJ1-2, with D possibly being TRBD1 (5 bases). The sequence was collected from an adult in good health. In nucleotides, the CDR3 is TGTGCCAGTACCCGGGACTCCCTAGGGGGCTACACCTTC. Translation gives CASTRDSLGGYTF.